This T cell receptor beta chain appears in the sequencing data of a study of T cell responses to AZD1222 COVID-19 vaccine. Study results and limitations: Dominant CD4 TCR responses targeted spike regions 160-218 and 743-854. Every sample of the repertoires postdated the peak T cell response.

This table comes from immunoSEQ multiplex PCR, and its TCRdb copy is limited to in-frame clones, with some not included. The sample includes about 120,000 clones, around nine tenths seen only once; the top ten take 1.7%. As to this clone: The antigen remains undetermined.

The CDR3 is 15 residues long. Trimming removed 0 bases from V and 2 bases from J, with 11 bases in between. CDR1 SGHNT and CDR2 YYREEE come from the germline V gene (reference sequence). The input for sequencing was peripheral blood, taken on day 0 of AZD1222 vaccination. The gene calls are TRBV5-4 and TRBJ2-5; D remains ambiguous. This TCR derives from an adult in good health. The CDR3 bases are TGTGCCAGCAGCTTGGGGGTCAGGTCACAAGAGACCCAGTACTTC. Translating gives CASSLGVRSQETQYF.